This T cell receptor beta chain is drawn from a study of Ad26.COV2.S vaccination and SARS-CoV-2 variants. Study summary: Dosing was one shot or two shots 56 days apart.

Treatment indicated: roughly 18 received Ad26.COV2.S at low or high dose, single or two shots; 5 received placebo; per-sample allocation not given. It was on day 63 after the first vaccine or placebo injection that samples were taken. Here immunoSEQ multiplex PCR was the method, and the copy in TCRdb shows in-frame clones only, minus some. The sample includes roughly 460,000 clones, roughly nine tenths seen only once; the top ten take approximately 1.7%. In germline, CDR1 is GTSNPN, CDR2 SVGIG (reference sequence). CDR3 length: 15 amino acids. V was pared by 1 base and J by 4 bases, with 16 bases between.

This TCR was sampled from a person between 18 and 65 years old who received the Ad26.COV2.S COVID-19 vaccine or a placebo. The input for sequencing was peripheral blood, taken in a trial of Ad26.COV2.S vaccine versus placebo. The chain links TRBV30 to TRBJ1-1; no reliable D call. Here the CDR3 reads CAWSGVPKGGTEAFF. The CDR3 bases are TGTGCCTGGAGTGGTGTTCCAAAGGGTGGCACTGAAGCTTTCTTT.